These 15 T cell receptor beta chains were sequenced from one sample in a study of read filtering for tumor transcriptome and immune sequencing. This library used about 360 ng RNA and molecular barcoded adaptors spanning alpha/delta and beta/gamma chains. Each CDR3 protein is one row after TCRdb ran MiXCR on the reads. The data show about 21,000 distinct CDR3 sequences, roughly a fifth seen once. Sequencing input: a population of CD138-negative cells sorted from bone marrow. These TCRs come from a donor at least 40 years old with multiple myeloma.

The sample holds a few counts of this clonotype. The J gene is TRBJ2-5, the V gene TRBV28; D is uncertain. Germline CDR1 and CDR2: MDHEN and SYDVKM. The CDR3 runs to 11 residues. V was shortened by 5 bases and J by 5 bases, with 6 bases between the two germline ends. The CDR3: CASSTWETQYF. In nucleotides, the CDR3 is TGTGCCAGCAGTACATGGGAGACCCAGTACTTC.

By its share, this clonotype is medium-sized. The J gene is TRBJ2-1, the V gene TRBV19; weak D call: TRBD2 (7 bases). The CDR3 is made up of 14 amino acids. V was pared by 7 bases and J by 8 bases, with 18 bases between. Germline CDR1 and CDR2: LNHDA and SQIVND (reference sequence). CDR3 coding DNA: TGTGCCAGTAAGCGGGACACCCTTAACCATGAGCAGTTCTTC. Its translation is CASKRDTLNHEQFF.

This clonotype was observed a handful of times. V and J are TRBV28 and TRBJ2-7; a weak D match, TRBD2 (6 bases). V was pared by 4 bases and J by 6 bases, with 10 bases between. The CDR3 is made up of 12 amino acids. Germline V gives CDR1 MDHEN, CDR2 SYDVKM. The CDR3 spells CASSSPGGEQYF. For the CDR3, the DNA is TGTGCCAGCAGTTCCCCCGGGGGCGAGCAGTACTTC.

This clonotype was picked up many times. This rearrangement joins TRBV14 to TRBJ2-2, with D unresolved. CDR1 is SGHDN and CDR2 is FVKESK in the germline V gene. The V end was cut by 5 bases, the J end by 4 bases, with 14 bases between. The CDR3 length is 15 residues. CDR3 protein: CASSSVGFPTGELFF. CDR3 DNA: TGTGCCAGCAGCTCGGTGGGGTTCCCCACCGGGGAGCTGTTTTTT. Looking up the rest from reference TRBV14 and TRBJ2-2 gives the full variable domain: EAGVTQFPSHSVIEKGQTVTLRCDPISGHDNLYWYRRVMGKEIKFLLHFVKESKQDESGMPNNRFLAERTGGTYSTLKVQPAELEDSGVYFCASSSVGFPTGELFFGEGSRLTVL.

The rearrangement links TRBV6-2 or TRBV6-3 to TRBJ1-1; D is unresolved. In germline, CDR1 is MNHEY, CDR2 SVGEGT. Deletions cut 4 bases from V and 1 base from J, with 10 bases between. The CDR3 spans 14 residues. The CDR3 is CASSFSGGNTEAFF. Here the CDR3 DNA reads TGTGCCAGCAGTTTCTCGGGTGGGAACACTGAAGCTTTCTTT.

Comment on this clonotype: A far larger clone is off by one base, so a read error is likely. The chain links TRBV7-7 to TRBJ2-1; D unclear. Trimming pared 4 bases from V and 5 bases from J, leaving 12 bases between. Germline V lookup: CDR1 SSHAT, CDR2 FNYEAQ (reference sequence). The CDR3 loop spans 14 amino acids. The CDR3 nucleotides are TGTGCCAGCAGCTCTCGTCGGTCCGACAATGAGCAGTTCTTC. It translates to CASSSRRSDNEQFF.

This clonotype was detected many times. The V call is TRBV7-6, the J call TRBJ2-1, with D tentatively TRBD2 (5 bases). Germline CDR1 and CDR2: SGHVS and FNYEAQ. Deletions cut 0 bases from V and 3 bases from J, with 9 bases between. There are 15 residues in the CDR3. CDR3 residues: CASSLAGVNYNEQFF. In DNA form, the CDR3 reads TGTGCCAGCAGCTTAGCGGGAGTTAACTACAATGAGCAGTTCTTC.

J is TRBJ2-3 and V is TRBV7-8, with 13 nucleotides matching TRBD2. CDR1 SGHVS and CDR2 FQNEAQ come from the germline V gene. V shed 5 bases and J 4 bases; nucleotides not matched to a gene: 6. The CDR3 runs to 16 residues. This CDR3 is CASSPPTSGRADTQYF. The CDR3 DNA sequence: TGTGCCAGCAGCCCGCCCACTAGCGGGAGGGCAGATACGCAGTATTTT. Looking up the rest from reference TRBV7-8 and TRBJ2-3 gives the full variable domain: GAGVSQSPRYKVAKRGQDVALRCDPISGHVSLFWYQQALGQGPEFLTYFQNEAQLDKSGLPSDRFFAERPEGSVSTLKIQRTQQEDSAVYLCASSPPTSGRADTQYFGPGTRLTVL.

In its sample, this clonotype ranks as medium-sized. This chain connects TRBV12-3 or TRBV12-4 to TRBJ2-2, with D unclear. This CDR3 is built from 13 residues. V was cut by 3 bases and J by 1 base, with 3 bases left in between. CDR3 in amino acids: CASSFWNTGELFF. The CDR3 DNA reads as TGTGCCAGCAGTTTTTGGAACACCGGGGAGCTGTTTTTT.

This clonotype appeared once. A clone one base away is much larger, so this may be a read error. The chain carries TRBV29-1 and TRBJ1-5, with D unresolved. This CDR3 is 12 amino acids long. Germline values: CDR1 SQVTM, CDR2 ANQGSEA. V was shortened by 8 bases and J by 7 bases, with 15 bases between the two germline ends. The CDR3 region has the DNA TGCAGCTTCAAGGAGGGAGGGCAGCCCCAGCATTTT. It encodes CSFKEGGQPQHF. Together with reference TRBV29-1 and TRBJ1-5, the CDR3 gives the full variable domain: SAVISQKPSRDICQRGTSLTIQCQVDSQVTMMFWYRQQPGQSLTLIATANQGSEATYESGFVIDKFPISRPNLTFSTLTVSNMSPEDSSIYLCSFKEGGQPQHFGDGTRLSIL.

This chain connects TRBV12-3 or TRBV12-4 to TRBJ1-1; unclear D gene. The V end was cut by 0 bases, the J end by 8 bases, with 7 bases between. The CDR3 covers 12 residues. The CDR3 DNA reads as TGTGCCAGCAGTTTAGCCGGAGGGGAAGCTTTCTTT. It encodes CASSLAGGEAFF.

The chain uses TRBV7-8 and TRBJ2-1; 11 bases map to TRBD2. The CDR3 has 17 amino acids. Germline loops: CDR1 SGHVS, CDR2 FQNEAQ. V was pared by 4 bases and J by 8 bases, with 13 bases of the junction left unmatched. CDR3 bases: TGTGCCAGCAGCTCCAACAACCGACTAGCGGGAAGATATGAGCAGTTCTTC. Translating it yields CASSSNNRLAGRYEQFF.

This clonotype has more than one count but fewer than ten. The chain employs TRBV29-1 and TRBJ2-1, with D tentatively TRBD1 (7 bases). The V end lost 5 bases, the J end lost 9 bases, and 14 bases lay between the germline ends. In germline, CDR1 is SQVTM, CDR2 ANQGSEA. This CDR3 has 12 amino acids. The CDR3 spells CSVRTGGAEQFF. Here the CDR3 DNA reads TGCAGCGTTCGGACAGGAGGGGCTGAGCAGTTCTTC.

CDR3 in DNA: TGTGCCAGCAGTTACAGGGGACCGTACACAGATACGCAGTATTTT. Its protein is CASSYRGPYTDTQYF. The chain employs TRBV28 and TRBJ2-3; TRBD1 matches at 7 bases. Germline V CDR1 and CDR2: MDHEN, SYDVKM. With V trimmed by 4 bases and J by 2 bases, 6 bases remained unmatched. The CDR3 covers 15 residues. Supplemented by reference TRBV28 and TRBJ2-3, the full variable domain reads DVKVTQSSRYLVKRTGEKVFLECVQDMDHENMFWYRQDPGLGLRLIYFSYDVKMKEKGDIPEGYSVSREKKERFSLILESASTNQTSMYLCASSYRGPYTDTQYFGPGTRLTVL.

This clonotype was seen more than once but under ten times. V and J are TRBV27 and TRBJ2-7, with D perhaps matching TRBD1 (6 bases). Trimming took off 8 bases at V and 6 bases at J, with 11 bases between the two ends. The CDR3 totals 11 residues. Germline V lookup: CDR1 MNHEY, CDR2 SMNVEV (reference sequence). The CDR3 sequence is CASWGRGEQYF. DNA for the CDR3: TGTGCCAGCTGGGGGCGCGGCGAGCAGTACTTC.